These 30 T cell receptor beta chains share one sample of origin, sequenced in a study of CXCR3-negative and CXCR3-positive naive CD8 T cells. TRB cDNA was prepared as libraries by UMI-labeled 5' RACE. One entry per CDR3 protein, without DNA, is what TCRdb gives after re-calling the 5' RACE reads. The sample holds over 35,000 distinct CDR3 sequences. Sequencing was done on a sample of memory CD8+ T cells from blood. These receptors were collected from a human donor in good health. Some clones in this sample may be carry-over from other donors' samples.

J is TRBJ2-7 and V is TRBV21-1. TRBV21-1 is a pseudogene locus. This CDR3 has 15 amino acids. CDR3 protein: CASSRCGLISYEQYF.

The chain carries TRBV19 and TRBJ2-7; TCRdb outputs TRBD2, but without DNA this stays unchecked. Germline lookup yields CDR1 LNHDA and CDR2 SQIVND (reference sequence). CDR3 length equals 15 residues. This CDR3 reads CASSPGLAGFGEQYF.

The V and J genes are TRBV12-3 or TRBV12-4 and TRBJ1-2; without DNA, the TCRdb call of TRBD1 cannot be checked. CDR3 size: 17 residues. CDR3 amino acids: CASAGNRDGEANYGYTF.

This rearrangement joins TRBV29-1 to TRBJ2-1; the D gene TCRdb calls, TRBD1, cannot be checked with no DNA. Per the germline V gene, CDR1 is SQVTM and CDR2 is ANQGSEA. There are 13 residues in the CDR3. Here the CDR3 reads CSVEEGAGNEQFF.

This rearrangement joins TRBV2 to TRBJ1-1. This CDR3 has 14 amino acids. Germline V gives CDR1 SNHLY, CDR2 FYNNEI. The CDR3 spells CASSDGLQNTEAFF.

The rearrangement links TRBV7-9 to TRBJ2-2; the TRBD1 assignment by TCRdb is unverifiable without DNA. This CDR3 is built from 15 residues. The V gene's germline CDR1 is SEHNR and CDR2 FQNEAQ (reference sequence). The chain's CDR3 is CASSPRTGTPGELFF.

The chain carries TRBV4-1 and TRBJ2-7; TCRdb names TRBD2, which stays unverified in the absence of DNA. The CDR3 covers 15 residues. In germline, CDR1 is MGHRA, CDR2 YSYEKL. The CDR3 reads CASSQLAGTSYEQYF.

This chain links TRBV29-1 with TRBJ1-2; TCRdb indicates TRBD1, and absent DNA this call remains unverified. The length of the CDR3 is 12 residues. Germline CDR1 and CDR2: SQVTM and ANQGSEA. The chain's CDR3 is CSAAGGFYGYTF.

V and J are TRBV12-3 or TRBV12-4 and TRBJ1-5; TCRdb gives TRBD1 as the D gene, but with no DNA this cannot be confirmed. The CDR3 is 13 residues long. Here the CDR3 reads CASSFEGTQPQHF.

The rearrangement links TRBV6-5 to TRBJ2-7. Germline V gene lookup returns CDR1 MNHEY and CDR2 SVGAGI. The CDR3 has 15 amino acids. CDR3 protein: CASSYSGELSYEQYF.

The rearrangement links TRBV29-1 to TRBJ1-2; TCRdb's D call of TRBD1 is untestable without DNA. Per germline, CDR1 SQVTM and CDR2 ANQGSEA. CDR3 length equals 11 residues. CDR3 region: CSVPGPYGYTF.

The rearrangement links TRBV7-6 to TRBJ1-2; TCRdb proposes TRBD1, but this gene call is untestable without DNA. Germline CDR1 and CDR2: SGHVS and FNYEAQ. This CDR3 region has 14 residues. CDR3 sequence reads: CASSPGQGDYGYTF.

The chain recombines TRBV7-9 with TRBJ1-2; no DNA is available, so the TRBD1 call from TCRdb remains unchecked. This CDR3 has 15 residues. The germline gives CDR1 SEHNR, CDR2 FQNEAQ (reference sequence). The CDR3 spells CASSPRPAGNYGYTF.

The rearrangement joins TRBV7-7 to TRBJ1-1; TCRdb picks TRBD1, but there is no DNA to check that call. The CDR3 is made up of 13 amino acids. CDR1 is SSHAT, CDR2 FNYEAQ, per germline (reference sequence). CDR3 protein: CASSLSPGTEAFF.

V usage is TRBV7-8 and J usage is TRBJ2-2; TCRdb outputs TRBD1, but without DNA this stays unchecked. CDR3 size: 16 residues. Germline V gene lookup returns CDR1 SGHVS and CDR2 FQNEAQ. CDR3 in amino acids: CASSPVQGAGTGELFF.

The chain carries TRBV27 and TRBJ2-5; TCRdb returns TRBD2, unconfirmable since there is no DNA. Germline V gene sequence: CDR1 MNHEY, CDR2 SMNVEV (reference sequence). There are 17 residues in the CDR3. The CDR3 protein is CASGPGLVLSRPETQYF.

CDR3 protein: CASSSNGRVGYEQYF. The chain employs TRBV6-6 and TRBJ2-7; TCRdb selects TRBD2, and the lack of DNA leaves this call unchecked. The CDR3 runs 15 residues. Germline CDR1 and CDR2: MNHNY and SVGAGI (reference sequence).

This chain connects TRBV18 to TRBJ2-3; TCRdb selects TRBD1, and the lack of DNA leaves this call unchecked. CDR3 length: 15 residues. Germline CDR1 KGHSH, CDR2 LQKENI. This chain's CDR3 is CASSPEMSLGNTQYF.

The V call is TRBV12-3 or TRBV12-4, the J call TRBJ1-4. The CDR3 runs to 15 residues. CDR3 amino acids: CASSLYGGTNEKLFF.

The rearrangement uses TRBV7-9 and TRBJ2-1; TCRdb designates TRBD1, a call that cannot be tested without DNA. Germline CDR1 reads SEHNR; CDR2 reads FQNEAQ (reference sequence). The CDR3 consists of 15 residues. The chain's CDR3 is CASSSQDRAYNEQFF.

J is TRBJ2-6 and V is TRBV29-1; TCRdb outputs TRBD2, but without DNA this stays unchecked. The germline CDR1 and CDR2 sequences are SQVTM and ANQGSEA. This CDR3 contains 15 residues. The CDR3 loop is CSVGLRAAGANVLTF.

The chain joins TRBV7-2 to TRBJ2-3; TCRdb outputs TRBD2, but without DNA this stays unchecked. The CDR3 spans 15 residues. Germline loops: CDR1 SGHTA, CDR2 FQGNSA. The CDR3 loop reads CASSPGTSGGDTQYF.

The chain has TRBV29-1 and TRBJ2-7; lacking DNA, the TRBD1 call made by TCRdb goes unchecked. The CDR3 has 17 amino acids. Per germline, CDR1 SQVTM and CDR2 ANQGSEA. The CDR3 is CSVEGGTATGVLGEQYF.

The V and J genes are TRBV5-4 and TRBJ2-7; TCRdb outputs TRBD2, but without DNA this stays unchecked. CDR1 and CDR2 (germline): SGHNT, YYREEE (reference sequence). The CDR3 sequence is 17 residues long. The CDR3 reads CASSLTSGSLEVYEQYF.

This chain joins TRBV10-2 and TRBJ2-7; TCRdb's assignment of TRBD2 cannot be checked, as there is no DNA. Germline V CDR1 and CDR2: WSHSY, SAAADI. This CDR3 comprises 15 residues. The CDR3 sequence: CASSESSGRTYEQYF.

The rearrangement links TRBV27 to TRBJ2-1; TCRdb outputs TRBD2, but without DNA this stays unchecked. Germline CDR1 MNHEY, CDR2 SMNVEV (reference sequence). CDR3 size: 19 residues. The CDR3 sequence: CASSLTPLKSGLTHNEQFF.

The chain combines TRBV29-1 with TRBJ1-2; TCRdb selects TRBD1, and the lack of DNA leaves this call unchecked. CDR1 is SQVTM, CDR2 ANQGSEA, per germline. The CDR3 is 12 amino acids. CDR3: CSVERGHYGYTF.

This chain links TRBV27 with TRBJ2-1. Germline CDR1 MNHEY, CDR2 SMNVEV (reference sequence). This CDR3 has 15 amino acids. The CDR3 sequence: CASSFSQPSYNEQFF.

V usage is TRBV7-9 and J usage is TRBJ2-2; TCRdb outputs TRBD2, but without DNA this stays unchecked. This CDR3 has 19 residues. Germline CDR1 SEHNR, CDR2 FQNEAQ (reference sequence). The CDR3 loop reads CASSAAGLAGVANTGELFF.

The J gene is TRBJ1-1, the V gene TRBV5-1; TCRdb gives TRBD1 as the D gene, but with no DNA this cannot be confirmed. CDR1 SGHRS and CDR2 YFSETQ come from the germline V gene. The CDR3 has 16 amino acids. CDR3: CASSLPLGQGYTEAFF.